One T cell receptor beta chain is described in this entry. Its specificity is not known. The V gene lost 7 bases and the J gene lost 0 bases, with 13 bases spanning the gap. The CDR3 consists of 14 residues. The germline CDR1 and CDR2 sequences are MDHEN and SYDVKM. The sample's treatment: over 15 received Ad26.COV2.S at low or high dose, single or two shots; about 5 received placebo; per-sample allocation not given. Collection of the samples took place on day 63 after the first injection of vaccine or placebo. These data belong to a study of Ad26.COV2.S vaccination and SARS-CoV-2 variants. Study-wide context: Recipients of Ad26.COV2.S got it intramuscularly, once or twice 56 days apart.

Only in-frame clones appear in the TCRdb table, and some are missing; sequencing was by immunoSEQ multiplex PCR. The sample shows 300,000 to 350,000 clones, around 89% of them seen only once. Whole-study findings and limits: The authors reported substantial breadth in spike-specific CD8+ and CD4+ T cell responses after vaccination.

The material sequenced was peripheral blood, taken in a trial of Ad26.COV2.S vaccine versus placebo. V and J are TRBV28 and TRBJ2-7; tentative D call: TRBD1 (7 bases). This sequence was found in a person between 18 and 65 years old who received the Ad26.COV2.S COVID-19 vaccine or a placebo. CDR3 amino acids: CASIYQGGSYEQYF. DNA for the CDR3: TGTGCCAGCATCTACCAGGGGGGCTCCTACGAGCAGTACTTC. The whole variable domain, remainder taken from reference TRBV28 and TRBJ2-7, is DVKVTQSSRYLVKRTGEKVFLECVQDMDHENMFWYRQDPGLGLRLIYFSYDVKMKEKGDIPEGYSVSREKKERFSLILESASTNQTSMYLCASIYQGGSYEQYFGPGTRLTVT.